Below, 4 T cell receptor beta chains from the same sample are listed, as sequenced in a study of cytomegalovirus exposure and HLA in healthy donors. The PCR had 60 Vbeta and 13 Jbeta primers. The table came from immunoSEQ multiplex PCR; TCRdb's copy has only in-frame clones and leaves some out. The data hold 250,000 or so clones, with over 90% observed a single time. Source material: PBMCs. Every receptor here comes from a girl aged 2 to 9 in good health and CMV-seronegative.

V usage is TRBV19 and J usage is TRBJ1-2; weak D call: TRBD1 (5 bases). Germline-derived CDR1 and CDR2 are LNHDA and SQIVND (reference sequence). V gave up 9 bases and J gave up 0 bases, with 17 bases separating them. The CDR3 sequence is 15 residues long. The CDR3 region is CASRPNDRANYGYTF. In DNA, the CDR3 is TGTGCCAGCAGGCCCAACGACAGAGCTAACTATGGCTACACCTTC.

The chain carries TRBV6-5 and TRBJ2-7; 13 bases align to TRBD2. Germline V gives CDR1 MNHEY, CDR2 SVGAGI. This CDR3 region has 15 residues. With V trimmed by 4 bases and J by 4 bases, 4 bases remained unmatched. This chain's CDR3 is CASSWTSGSQYEQYF. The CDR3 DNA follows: TGTGCCAGCAGTTGGACTAGCGGGAGTCAGTACGAGCAGTACTTC.

CDR3 in DNA: TGCAGCGTTGAACAGGTAGAAGGCTACACCTTC. This encodes CSVEQVEGYTF. This sequence joins TRBV29-1 and TRBJ1-2; D unresolved. Germline loops: CDR1 SQVTM, CDR2 ANQGSEA. This CDR3 has 11 residues. Trimming took off 2 bases at V and 8 bases at J, with 9 bases between the two ends.

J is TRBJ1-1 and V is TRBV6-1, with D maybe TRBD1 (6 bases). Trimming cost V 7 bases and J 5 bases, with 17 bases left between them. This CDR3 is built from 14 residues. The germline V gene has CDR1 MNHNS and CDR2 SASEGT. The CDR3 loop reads CASNPTGSVTEAFF. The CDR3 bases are TGTGCCAGCAACCCAACAGGGTCGGTAACTGAAGCTTTCTTT.